A single sample is the source of the 3 T cell receptor beta chains below, sequenced in a study of blood T cell repertoires in COVID-19. Method: immunoSEQ multiplex PCR; TCRdb's copy keeps in-frame clones and lacks some. The sample lists more than 200,000 clones, roughly 89% occurring once. The specimen was PBMCs or T cells enriched from blood (not recorded which). These receptor sequences come from a woman between 25 and 40 years old who had recovered from COVID-19.

This chain joins TRBV4-1 and TRBJ2-7; 8 nucleotides align to TRBD1. With V trimmed by 4 bases and J by 5 bases, 4 bases remained unmatched. The CDR3 spans 13 residues. Germline V gives CDR1 MGHRA, CDR2 YSYEKL. This chain's CDR3 is CASSPLTGDEQYF. The CDR3 DNA reads TGCGCCAGCAGCCCCCTGACAGGGGACGAGCAGTACTTC.

The rearrangement uses TRBV29-1 and TRBJ1-1; D gene unclear. This CDR3 has 11 amino acids. Trimming removed 4 bases at V and 1 base at J, with 4 bases between. Germline V gene lookup returns CDR1 SQVTM and CDR2 ANQGSEA. The CDR3 here is CSVASNTEAFF. Written as DNA, the CDR3 is TGCAGCGTTGCCTCGAACACTGAAGCTTTCTTT.

The chain employs TRBV18 and TRBJ1-6; D is ambiguous. The CDR3 is made up of 15 amino acids. Germline loops: CDR1 KGHSH, CDR2 LQKENI. V was clipped by 2 bases and J by 7 bases, with 12 bases between them. In DNA form, the CDR3 reads TGTGCCAGCTCACCAAATTTCAGCAGGAATTCACCCCTCCACTTT. It encodes CASSPNFSRNSPLHF.